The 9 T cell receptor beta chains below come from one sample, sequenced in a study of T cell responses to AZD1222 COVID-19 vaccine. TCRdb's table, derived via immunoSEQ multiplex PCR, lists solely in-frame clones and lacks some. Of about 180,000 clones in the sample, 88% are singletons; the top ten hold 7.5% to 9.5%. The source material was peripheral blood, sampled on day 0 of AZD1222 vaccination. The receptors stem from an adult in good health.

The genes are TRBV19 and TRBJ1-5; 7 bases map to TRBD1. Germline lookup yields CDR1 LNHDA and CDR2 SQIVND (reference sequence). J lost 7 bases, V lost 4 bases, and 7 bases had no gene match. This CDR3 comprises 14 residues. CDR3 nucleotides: TGTGCCAGTAGTACCAACAGGGGTCACCAGCCCCAGCATTTT. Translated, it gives CASSTNRGHQPQHF.

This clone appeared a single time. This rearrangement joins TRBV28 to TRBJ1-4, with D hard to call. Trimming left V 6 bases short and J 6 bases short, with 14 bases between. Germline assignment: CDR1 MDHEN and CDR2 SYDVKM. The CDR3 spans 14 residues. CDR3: CASSPNGRDEKLFF. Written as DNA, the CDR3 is TGTGCCAGCAGCCCGAACGGGAGGGATGAAAAACTGTTTTTT.

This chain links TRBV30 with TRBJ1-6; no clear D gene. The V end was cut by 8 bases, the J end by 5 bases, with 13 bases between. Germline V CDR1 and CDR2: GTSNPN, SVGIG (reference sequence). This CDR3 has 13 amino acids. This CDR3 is CAADGSDNSPLHF. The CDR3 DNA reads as TGTGCCGCTGACGGGTCTGATAATTCACCCCTCCACTTT.

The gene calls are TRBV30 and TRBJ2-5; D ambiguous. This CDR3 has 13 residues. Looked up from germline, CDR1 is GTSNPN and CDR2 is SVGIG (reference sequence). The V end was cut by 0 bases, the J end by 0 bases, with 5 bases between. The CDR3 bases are TGTGCCTGGAGTGTACGGGACCAAGAGACCCAGTACTTC. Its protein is CAWSVRDQETQYF.

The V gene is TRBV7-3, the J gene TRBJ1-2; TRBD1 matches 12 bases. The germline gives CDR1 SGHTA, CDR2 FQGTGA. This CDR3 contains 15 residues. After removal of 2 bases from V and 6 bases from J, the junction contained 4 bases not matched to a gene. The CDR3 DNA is TGTGCCAGCAGCTTATCGGGACAGGGGGCAGATGGCTACACCTTC. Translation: CASSLSGQGADGYTF. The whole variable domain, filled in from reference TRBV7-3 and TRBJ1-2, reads GAGVSQTPSNKVTEKGKYVELRCDPISGHTALYWYRQSLGQGPEFLIYFQGTGAADDSGLPNDRFFAVRPEGSVSTLKIQRTERGDSAVYLCASSLSGQGADGYTFGSGTRLTVV.

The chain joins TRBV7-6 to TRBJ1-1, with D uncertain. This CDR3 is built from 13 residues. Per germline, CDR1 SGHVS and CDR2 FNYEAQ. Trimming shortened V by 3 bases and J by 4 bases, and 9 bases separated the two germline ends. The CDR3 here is CASSFGWGTEAFF. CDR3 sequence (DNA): TGTGCCAGCAGCTTTGGATGGGGCACTGAAGCTTTCTTT.

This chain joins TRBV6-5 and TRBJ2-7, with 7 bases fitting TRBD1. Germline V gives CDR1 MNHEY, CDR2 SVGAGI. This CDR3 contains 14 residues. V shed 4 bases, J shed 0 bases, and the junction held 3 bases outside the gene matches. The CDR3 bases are TGTGCCAGCAGTTGGGACAGAAGCTCCTACGAGCAGTACTTC. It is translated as CASSWDRSSYEQYF.

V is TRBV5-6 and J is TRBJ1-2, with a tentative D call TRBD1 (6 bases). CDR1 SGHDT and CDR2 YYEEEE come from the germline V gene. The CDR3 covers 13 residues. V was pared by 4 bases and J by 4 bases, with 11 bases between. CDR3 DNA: TGTGCCAGCAGCCAACAGGGACTCTATGGCTACACCTTC. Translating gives CASSQQGLYGYTF.

CDR3 nucleotide sequence: TGTGCCAGCAGTTCGGGATCGGGCCTGAGAACTCAGCCCCAGCATTTT. Amino acid sequence: CASSSGSGLRTQPQHF. V usage is TRBV27 and J usage is TRBJ1-5; D remains unclear. Per germline, CDR1 MNHEY and CDR2 SMNVEV (reference sequence). Trimming removed 4 bases from V and 6 bases from J, with 19 bases in between. This CDR3 has 16 residues.